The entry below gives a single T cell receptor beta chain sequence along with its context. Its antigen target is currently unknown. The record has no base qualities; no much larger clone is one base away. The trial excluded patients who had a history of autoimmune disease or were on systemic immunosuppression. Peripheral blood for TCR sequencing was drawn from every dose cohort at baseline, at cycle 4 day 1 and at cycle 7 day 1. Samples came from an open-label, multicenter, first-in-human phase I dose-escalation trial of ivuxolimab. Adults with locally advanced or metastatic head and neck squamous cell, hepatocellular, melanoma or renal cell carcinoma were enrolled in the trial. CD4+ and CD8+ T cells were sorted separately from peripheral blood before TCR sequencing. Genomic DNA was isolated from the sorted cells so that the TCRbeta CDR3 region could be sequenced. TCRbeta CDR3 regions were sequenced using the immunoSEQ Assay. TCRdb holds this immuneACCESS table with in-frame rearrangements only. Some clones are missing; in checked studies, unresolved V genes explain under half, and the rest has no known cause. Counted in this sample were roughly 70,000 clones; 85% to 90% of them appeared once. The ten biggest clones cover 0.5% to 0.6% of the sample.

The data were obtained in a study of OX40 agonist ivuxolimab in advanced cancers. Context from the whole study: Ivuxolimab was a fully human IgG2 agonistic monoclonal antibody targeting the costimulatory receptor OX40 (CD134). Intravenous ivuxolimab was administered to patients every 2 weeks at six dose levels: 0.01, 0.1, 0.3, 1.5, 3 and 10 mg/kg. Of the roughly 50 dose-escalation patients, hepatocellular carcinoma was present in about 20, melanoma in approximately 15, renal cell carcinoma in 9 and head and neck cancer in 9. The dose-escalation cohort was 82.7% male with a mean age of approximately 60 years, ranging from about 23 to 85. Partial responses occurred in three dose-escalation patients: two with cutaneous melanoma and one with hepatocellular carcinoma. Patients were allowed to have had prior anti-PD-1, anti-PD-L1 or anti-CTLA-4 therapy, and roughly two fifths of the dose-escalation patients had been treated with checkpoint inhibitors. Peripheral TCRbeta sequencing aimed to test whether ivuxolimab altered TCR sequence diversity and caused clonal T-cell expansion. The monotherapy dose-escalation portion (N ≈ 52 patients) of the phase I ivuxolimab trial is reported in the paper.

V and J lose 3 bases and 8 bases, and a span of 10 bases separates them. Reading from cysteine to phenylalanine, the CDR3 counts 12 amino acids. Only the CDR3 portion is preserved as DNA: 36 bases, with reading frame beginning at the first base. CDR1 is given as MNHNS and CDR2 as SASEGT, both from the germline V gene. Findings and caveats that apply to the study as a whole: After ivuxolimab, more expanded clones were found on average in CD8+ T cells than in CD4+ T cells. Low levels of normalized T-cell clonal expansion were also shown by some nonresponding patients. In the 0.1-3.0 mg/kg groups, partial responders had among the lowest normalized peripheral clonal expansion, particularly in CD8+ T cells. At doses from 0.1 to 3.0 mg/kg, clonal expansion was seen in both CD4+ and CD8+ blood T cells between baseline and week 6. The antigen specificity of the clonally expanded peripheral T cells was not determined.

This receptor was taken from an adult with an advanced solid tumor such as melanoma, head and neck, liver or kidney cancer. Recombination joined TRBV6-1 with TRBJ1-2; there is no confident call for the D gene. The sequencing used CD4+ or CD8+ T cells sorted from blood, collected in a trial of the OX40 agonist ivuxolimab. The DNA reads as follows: TGTGCCAGCAGTGAGGCCAGTAGGGGCTACACCTTC. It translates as CASSEASRGYTF.